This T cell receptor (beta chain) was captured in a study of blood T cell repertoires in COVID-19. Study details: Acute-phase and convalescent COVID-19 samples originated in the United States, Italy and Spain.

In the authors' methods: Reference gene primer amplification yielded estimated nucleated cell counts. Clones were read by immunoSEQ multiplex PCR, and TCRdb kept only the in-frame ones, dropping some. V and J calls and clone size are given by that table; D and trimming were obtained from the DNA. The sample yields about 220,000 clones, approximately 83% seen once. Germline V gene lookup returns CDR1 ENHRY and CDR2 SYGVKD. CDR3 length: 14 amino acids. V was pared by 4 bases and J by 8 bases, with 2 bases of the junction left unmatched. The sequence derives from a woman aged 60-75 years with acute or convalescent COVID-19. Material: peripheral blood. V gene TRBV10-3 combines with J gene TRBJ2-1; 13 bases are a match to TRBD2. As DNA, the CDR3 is TGTGCCATCAGTGGACTAGCGGGGGGTCATGAGCAGTTCTTC. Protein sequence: CAISGLAGGHEQFF.